The present T cell receptor (beta chain) was sequenced within a study of T cell changes during pregnancy in multiple sclerosis. Profiled with immunoSEQ multiplex PCR; TCRdb holds only in-frame clones, not every one. The sample contains tens of thousands of clones, about 92% of which appear only once. This CDR3 region has 12 residues. V was cut by 4 bases and J by 7 bases, with 10 bases left in between. The germline gives CDR1 KGHSH, CDR2 LQKENI. The gene calls are TRBV18 and TRBJ1-2; a weak D match, TRBD1 (5 bases). The receptor's source is a female donor with multiple sclerosis, enrolled in a pregnancy study. Sequencing was performed on peripheral blood, taken in the first trimester of pregnancy. The CDR3 here is CASSLDSLGYTF. The CDR3 nucleotides are TGTGCCAGCTCACTCGACAGCCTTGGCTACACCTTC.